The 16 T cell receptor beta chains below all came from one sample that was sequenced in a study of OX40 agonist ivuxolimab in advanced cancers. Sequencing was performed with immunoSEQ multiplex PCR; in TCRdb, only in-frame clones are kept and a portion is missing. The repertoire holds roughly 80,000 clones, around 85% seen once, with under 2.5% in the top ten. The sample here was CD4+ or CD8+ T cells sorted from blood, taken in a trial of the OX40 agonist ivuxolimab. These receptors came from an adult with an advanced solid tumor such as melanoma, head and neck, liver or kidney cancer.

The chain joins TRBV11-2 to TRBJ2-7; D may correspond to TRBD1 or TRBD2 (5 bases each). This CDR3 has 14 amino acids. Trimming pared 1 base from V and 2 bases from J, leaving 9 bases between. Germline values: CDR1 SGHAT, CDR2 FQNNGV. CDR3 DNA: TGTGCCAGCAGCTTAGGGGGACCGGCCTACGAGCAGTACTTC. Protein product: CASSLGGPAYEQYF. The full variable domain, rest sourced from reference TRBV11-2 and TRBJ2-7, is EAGVAQSPRYKIIEKRQSVAFWCNPISGHATLYWYQQILGQGPKLLIQFQNNGVVDDSQLPKDRFSAERLKGVDSTLKIQPAKLEDSAVYLCASSLGGPAYEQYFGPGTRLTVT.

The genes are TRBV9 and TRBJ2-2; the D is unclear. V was cut by 6 bases and J by 6 bases, with 12 bases left in between. The CDR3 is made up of 13 amino acids. Germline assignment: CDR1 SGDLS and CDR2 YYNGEE. In nucleotides, the CDR3 is TGTGCCAGCACCCTCGAGGTGGCCGGGGAGCTGTTTTTT. Its translation is CASTLEVAGELFF. Together with reference TRBV9 and TRBJ2-2, the CDR3 gives the full variable domain: DSGVTQTPKHLITATGQRVTLRCSPRSGDLSVYWYQQSLDQGLQFLIQYYNGEERAKGNILERFSAQQFPDLHSELNLSSLELGDSALYFCASTLEVAGELFFGEGSRLTVL.

The rearrangement uses TRBV5-1 and TRBJ2-1; D might be TRBD2 (5 bases). This CDR3 has 15 amino acids. Germline V gives CDR1 SGHRS, CDR2 YFSETQ. V was trimmed by 1 base and J by 8 bases, leaving 16 bases between them. Written as DNA, the CDR3 is TGCGCCAGCAGCTTGATGGGTGGGAGTCCTGATGAGCAGTTCTTC. Residues: CASSLMGGSPDEQFF.

The chain has TRBV9 and TRBJ1-2, with D maybe TRBD1 (5 bases). This CDR3 has 15 amino acids. Germline loops: CDR1 SGDLS, CDR2 YYNGEE. V was pared by 0 bases and J by 3 bases, with 12 bases between. The chain's CDR3 is CASSVGGRGDYGYTF. The CDR3 DNA reads as TGTGCCAGCAGCGTAGGAGGTCGGGGGGACTATGGCTACACCTTC.

The chain recombines TRBV11-3 with TRBJ2-3; 7 nucleotides line up with TRBD2. CDR1 and CDR2 (germline): SGHNT, YENEEA. The CDR3 is made up of 14 amino acids. V lost 4 bases to trimming and J lost 4 bases; unmatched junction nucleotides: 5. The CDR3 loop is CASSSPREADTQYF. The CDR3 DNA sequence: TGTGCCAGCAGCTCACCCCGGGAGGCAGATACGCAGTATTTT.

This sequence joins TRBV6-6 and TRBJ2-7, with TRBD1 matching over 11 bases. The CDR3 is made up of 14 amino acids. V shed 6 bases, J shed 6 bases, and the junction held 7 bases outside the gene matches. The V gene's germline CDR1 is MNHNY and CDR2 SVGAGI (reference sequence). The CDR3 loop is CASSLDRGRAEQYF. Written as DNA, the CDR3 is TGTGCCAGCAGCTTGGACAGGGGGCGGGCCGAGCAGTACTTC.

This chain uses TRBV10-3 with TRBJ2-2; 7 bases agree with TRBD1. CDR1 is ENHRY and CDR2 is SYGVKD in the germline V gene. The CDR3 runs to 13 residues. V was pared by 8 bases and J by 0 bases, with 0 bases of the junction left unmatched. CDR3 protein: CAIGTANTGELFF. The CDR3 region has the DNA TGTGCCATCGGGACAGCGAACACCGGGGAGCTGTTTTTT.

This chain links TRBV10-2 with TRBJ1-4; TRBD1 agrees at 8 bases. Germline V gene data show CDR1 as WSHSY and CDR2 as SAAADI. The CDR3 is made up of 14 amino acids. The trim removed 10 bases at V and 7 bases at J, leaving 11 bases unmatched. The CDR3 DNA sequence: TGCGCCACTCAGAGCCCAGGGGGCGGTGAAAAACTGTTTTTT. This translates into CATQSPGGGEKLFF.

The chain combines TRBV10-1 with TRBJ2-3; 13 nucleotides agree with TRBD2. Germline V lookup: CDR1 WNHNN, CDR2 SYGVQD (reference sequence). Trimming cost V 2 bases and J 3 bases; bases outside gene matches: 2. The CDR3 is 16 residues long. In DNA, the CDR3 is TGCGCCAGCAGTGAGATGACTAGCGGGAGGACAGATACGCAGTATTTT. Translated: CASSEMTSGRTDTQYF.

The V call is TRBV19, the J call TRBJ2-5; D call uncertain. The CDR3 spans 14 residues. The V end was cut by 11 bases, the J end by 1 base, with 17 bases between. From germline, CDR1 is LNHDA and CDR2 SQIVND (reference sequence). The CDR3 bases are TGTGCCGCAAGCCCCACGGCGACCCAAGAGACCCAGTACTTC. Its translation: CAASPTATQETQYF.

This clone was seen a handful of times. This rearrangement joins TRBV4-3 to TRBJ2-5, with TRBD2 as a possible D gene (6 bases). The CDR3 contains 16 residues. The V and J ends lost 2 bases and 4 bases respectively, with 17 bases between them. Germline-derived CDR1 and CDR2 are LGHNA and YSLEER. For the CDR3, the DNA is TGCGCCAGCAGCCAAAGTTCGGCGCAGGGAGGAGAGACCCAGTACTTC. Protein sequence: CASSQSSAQGGETQYF.

This clone came up a few times. The chain employs TRBV9 and TRBJ1-6; TRBD1 matches 8 bases. J was trimmed by 6 bases and V by 0 bases; bases with no gene match: 2. The CDR3 runs to 15 residues. Germline values: CDR1 SGDLS, CDR2 YYNGEE. This CDR3 reads CASSVADRGNSPLHF. As DNA, the CDR3 is TGTGCCAGCAGCGTAGCAGACAGGGGTAATTCACCCCTCCACTTT.

This clone showed up just once. V and J are TRBV4-3 and TRBJ2-1; TRBD2 might be the D (6 bases). Germline-derived CDR1 and CDR2 are LGHNA and YSLEER. Trimming took off 0 bases at V and 0 bases at J, with 12 bases between the two ends. The CDR3 consists of 17 residues. CDR3 loop: CASSQDVRGSSYNEQFF. The CDR3 DNA reads TGCGCCAGCAGCCAAGATGTGCGGGGCAGCTCCTACAATGAGCAGTTCTTC.

This clone was picked up one time. The chain couples TRBV10-3 to TRBJ2-7, with 9 bases identical to TRBD1. Germline V lookup: CDR1 ENHRY, CDR2 SYGVKD. J lost 0 bases, V lost 6 bases, and 9 bases had no gene match. The CDR3 contains 16 residues. The CDR3 sequence is CAISPDRGRNSYEQYF. The CDR3 DNA reads TGTGCCATCAGCCCCGACAGGGGGAGAAACTCCTACGAGCAGTACTTC.

The chain combines TRBV4-2 with TRBJ1-1; maybe TRBD1 (6 bases). Germline CDR1 and CDR2: LGHNA and YNFKEQ. CDR3 size: 14 residues. Trimming removed 4 bases at V and 0 bases at J, with 9 bases between. The CDR3 DNA sequence: TGTGCCAGCAGCCCCCGACAGGTGAACACTGAAGCTTTCTTT. This gives the protein CASSPRQVNTEAFF.

The V call is TRBV6-6, the J call TRBJ1-5; 7 positions match TRBD1. Germline V gives CDR1 MNHNY, CDR2 SVGAGI (reference sequence). This CDR3 region has 16 residues. J gave up 3 bases and V 6 bases, and 11 bases lay outside the gene matches. CDR3 nucleotide sequence: TGTGCCAGCAGGCCGGGGACAGCACAAACCAATCAGCCCCAGCATTTT. It encodes CASRPGTAQTNQPQHF.